This passage covers 20 T cell receptor beta chains from one sample sequenced in a study of T cell responses to AZD1222 COVID-19 vaccine. The data were produced by immunoSEQ multiplex PCR, yet TCRdb's version contains in-frame clones alone and is incomplete. The repertoire holds around 180,000 clones, with around 93% as singletons. The sequencing used peripheral blood, collected on day 0 of AZD1222 vaccination. These receptors originate from an adult in good health.

CDR3 protein: CASSPRSRAVGQYF. CDR3 sequence (DNA): TGTGCCAGCAGCCCGCGGAGCAGGGCCGTTGGGCAGTACTTC. V and J are TRBV11-1 and TRBJ2-7; a possible D gene is TRBD1 (5 bases). Germline-derived CDR1 and CDR2 are SGHAT and FQDESV (reference sequence). This CDR3 contains 14 residues. Trimming shortened V by 5 bases and J by 9 bases, and 20 bases separated the two germline ends.

The V and J genes are TRBV6-5 and TRBJ1-2, with a weak D call TRBD1 (5 bases). V was trimmed by 0 bases and J by 8 bases, leaving 10 bases between them. CDR1 and CDR2 (germline): MNHEY, SVGAGI. There are 13 residues in the CDR3. The CDR3 sequence: CASSYSGTVGYTF. DNA for the CDR3: TGTGCCAGCAGTTACTCAGGGACGGTCGGCTACACCTTC.

The V and J genes are TRBV4-1 and TRBJ1-3; TRBD1 might be the D (5 bases). The CDR3 has 18 residues. The V gene lost 1 base and the J gene lost 1 base, with 17 bases spanning the gap. Germline V CDR1 and CDR2: MGHRA, YSYEKL. The CDR3 sequence is CASSQGADSHRSGNTIYF. CDR3 coding DNA: TGCGCCAGCAGCCAAGGGGCAGACAGCCACCGGTCTGGAAACACCATATATTTT.

The V and J genes are TRBV28 and TRBJ2-2; 8 positions agree with TRBD1. This CDR3 is 16 amino acids long. In germline, CDR1 is MDHEN, CDR2 SYDVKM. With 3 bases clipped from V and 7 bases from J, the junction kept 10 bases outside the gene matches. The CDR3 DNA reads TGTGCCAGCAGTTTGGCCCGGGGACAGGCAATCGGGGAGCTGTTTTTT. Translating gives CASSLARGQAIGELFF.

CDR3: CAWIWSAEAFF. The CDR3 nucleotides are TGTGCCTGGATTTGGAGCGCTGAAGCTTTCTTT. The rearrangement links TRBV30 to TRBJ1-1, with unresolved D. Trimming left V 4 bases short and J 6 bases short, with 9 bases between. CDR1 and CDR2 (germline): GTSNPN, SVGIG (reference sequence). CDR3 size: 11 residues.

In this sample, this clone turned up once. The V gene is TRBV28, the J gene TRBJ1-5; 10 nucleotides agree with TRBD1. V gave up 5 bases and J gave up 3 bases; unmatched junction bases: 19. This CDR3 comprises 20 residues. Germline V gene sequence: CDR1 MDHEN, CDR2 SYDVKM. Here the CDR3 reads CASSLTWSGTGESLNQPQHF. The CDR3 DNA reads TGTGCCAGCAGTCTAACGTGGTCCGGGACAGGGGAGTCCCTCAATCAGCCCCAGCATTTT.

The V call is TRBV5-1, the J call TRBJ2-3; 9 positions match TRBD2. Unmatched junction bases numbered 7, after V lost 4 bases and J lost 1 base. Germline lookup yields CDR1 SGHRS and CDR2 YFSETQ. CDR3 length: 16 amino acids. This chain's CDR3 is CASSPEAGGGTDTQYF. The CDR3 DNA reads as TGCGCCAGCAGCCCCGAAGCGGGAGGTGGCACAGATACGCAGTATTTT.

This chain joins TRBV27 and TRBJ1-5; TRBD1 matches at 7 bases. The V segment lost 0 bases and the J segment 7 bases; nucleotides outside the gene matches: 6. From germline, CDR1 is MNHEY and CDR2 SMNVEV (reference sequence). This CDR3 has 15 residues. CDR3 residues: CASSLSRTGYQPQHF. CDR3 DNA sequence: TGTGCCAGCAGTTTATCGAGGACAGGTTACCAGCCCCAGCATTTT.

This clone was detected only once. This chain connects TRBV25-1 to TRBJ1-2; possible D gene TRBD1, 5 bases. This CDR3 is 13 amino acids long. V lost 3 bases and J 1 base, leaving 6 bases between the germline ends. Germline CDR1 is MGHDK and CDR2 is SYGVNS. Here the CDR3 DNA reads TGTGCCAGCAGTGAGACAGTTAACTATGGCTACACCTTC. Amino acids: CASSETVNYGYTF.

This rearrangement joins TRBV6-5 to TRBJ1-2; tentative D call: TRBD1 (5 bases). CDR3 length: 15 amino acids. The germline V gene encodes CDR1 MNHEY and CDR2 SVGAGI. V lost 7 bases and J 3 bases, leaving 18 bases between the germline ends. The CDR3 sequence: CASTVWGREDYGYTF. CDR3 DNA sequence: TGTGCCAGCACAGTCTGGGGCAGGGAGGACTATGGCTACACCTTC.

The genes are TRBV28 and TRBJ1-1, with D maybe TRBD1 (5 bases). The CDR3 spans 15 residues. Germline V gives CDR1 MDHEN, CDR2 SYDVKM. V gave up 3 bases and J gave up 2 bases, with 13 bases separating them. In DNA, the CDR3 is TGTGCCAGCAGTTTGGGGGGACGGGAAAACACTGAAGCTTTCTTT. Its translation: CASSLGGRENTEAFF.

The V call is TRBV9, the J call TRBJ2-2; TRBD2 matches at 9 bases. The trim removed 2 bases at V and 6 bases at J, leaving 11 bases unmatched. The CDR3 has 17 residues. Germline values: CDR1 SGDLS, CDR2 YYNGEE. The CDR3 is CASSVKLWGLASGELFF. The CDR3 DNA follows: TGTGCCAGCAGCGTTAAACTCTGGGGACTAGCTTCCGGGGAGCTGTTTTTT.

The rearrangement joins TRBV5-6 to TRBJ2-5; D possibly corresponds to TRBD1 (5 bases). Trimming removed 0 bases from V and 5 bases from J, with 11 bases in between. The germline V gene has CDR1 SGHDT and CDR2 YYEEEE. The CDR3 totals 14 residues. CDR3 amino acids: CASSLGQGVETQYF. The CDR3 DNA sequence: TGTGCCAGCAGCTTGGGGCAGGGTGTGGAGACCCAGTACTTC.

The chain recombines TRBV28 with TRBJ1-2, with D unresolved. Trimming removed 6 bases at V and 2 bases at J, with 19 bases between. Germline CDR1 and CDR2: MDHEN and SYDVKM. This CDR3 has 16 amino acids. In DNA form, the CDR3 reads TGTGCCAGCAGCTTCGCCTCCGGCGGGTACAACTATGGCTACACCTTC. It specifies CASSFASGGYNYGYTF.

This chain links TRBV28 with TRBJ1-1, with D possibly matching TRBD1 (5 bases). This CDR3 is built from 15 residues. V was cut by 6 bases and J by 1 base, with 15 bases left in between. CDR1 is MDHEN and CDR2 is SYDVKM in the germline V gene. CDR3 sequence (DNA): TGTGCCAGCAGGGTCCAGGGTAGTTGGAACACTGAAGCTTTCTTT. Translation gives CASRVQGSWNTEAFF. Together with reference TRBV28 and TRBJ1-1, the CDR3 gives the full variable domain: DVKVTQSSRYLVKRTGEKVFLECVQDMDHENMFWYRQDPGLGLRLIYFSYDVKMKEKGDIPEGYSVSREKKERFSLILESASTNQTSMYLCASRVQGSWNTEAFFGQGTRLTVV.

This CDR3 reads CASRRVRDTGRSNQPQHF. CDR3 nucleotides: TGTGCAAGTCGCCGAGTTCGGGACACCGGACGAAGCAATCAGCCCCAGCATTTT. V is TRBV12-2 and J is TRBJ1-5; the listed D gene, TRBD1, was not tested against the DNA. TRBV12-2 corresponds to a pseudogene. There are 18 residues in the CDR3.

This clone was counted once. V usage is TRBV19 and J usage is TRBJ2-2, with D possibly TRBD1 on 5 matching bases. Germline CDR1 LNHDA, CDR2 SQIVND (reference sequence). Trimming pared 7 bases from V and 4 bases from J, leaving 19 bases between. The CDR3 has 16 residues. This chain's CDR3 is CASKLGGAASTGELFF. The DNA for the CDR3 is TGTGCCAGTAAATTGGGTGGGGCAGCCAGCACCGGGGAGCTGTTTTTT.

The chain joins TRBV2 to TRBJ1-2, with TRBD1 as a possible D gene (6 bases). Trimming cost V 2 bases and J 4 bases, with 14 bases left between them. CDR1 is SNHLY, CDR2 FYNNEI, per germline. The CDR3 spans 15 residues. This CDR3 is CASSERGTRGYGYTF. In DNA, the CDR3 is TGTGCCAGCAGTGAACGGGGGACAAGGGGCTATGGCTACACCTTC.

This sequence joins TRBV29-1 and TRBJ2-1; 8 nucleotides agree with TRBD1. Germline V CDR1 and CDR2: SQVTM, ANQGSEA. The CDR3 contains 13 residues. V lost 2 bases, J lost 7 bases, and 4 bases stayed unmatched. For the CDR3, the DNA is TGCAGCGTTGAACCGGACAGGGATAATGAGCAGTTCTTC. Amino acid sequence: CSVEPDRDNEQFF.

The CDR3 nucleotides are TGTGCCAGCAGCTATACCGGGACTACCTTGGCCCAGTACTTC. It yields the protein CASSYTGTTLAQYF. The chain has TRBV7-8 and TRBJ2-5; TRBD2 agrees at 7 bases. The J segment lost 9 bases and the V segment lost 4 bases, leaving 11 bases of the junction unmatched. This CDR3 comprises 14 residues. Germline V gene sequence: CDR1 SGHVS, CDR2 FQNEAQ. Variable domain in full (rest from reference TRBV7-8 and TRBJ2-5): GAGVSQSPRYKVAKRGQDVALRCDPISGHVSLFWYQQALGQGPEFLTYFQNEAQLDKSGLPSDRFFAERPEGSVSTLKIQRTQQEDSAVYLCASSYTGTTLAQYFGPGTRLLVL.